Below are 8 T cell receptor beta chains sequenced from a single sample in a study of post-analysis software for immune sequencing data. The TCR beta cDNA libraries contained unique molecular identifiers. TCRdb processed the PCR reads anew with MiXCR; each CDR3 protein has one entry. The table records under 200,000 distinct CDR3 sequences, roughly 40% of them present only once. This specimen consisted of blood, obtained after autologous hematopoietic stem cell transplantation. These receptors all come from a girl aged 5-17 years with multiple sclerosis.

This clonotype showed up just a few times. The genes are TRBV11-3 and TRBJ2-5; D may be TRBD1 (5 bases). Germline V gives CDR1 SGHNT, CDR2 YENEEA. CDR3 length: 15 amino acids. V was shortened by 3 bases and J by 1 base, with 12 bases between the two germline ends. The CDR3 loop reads CASSFRQWFQETQYF. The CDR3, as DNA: TGTGCCAGCAGCTTTCGACAGTGGTTCCAAGAGACCCAGTACTTC.

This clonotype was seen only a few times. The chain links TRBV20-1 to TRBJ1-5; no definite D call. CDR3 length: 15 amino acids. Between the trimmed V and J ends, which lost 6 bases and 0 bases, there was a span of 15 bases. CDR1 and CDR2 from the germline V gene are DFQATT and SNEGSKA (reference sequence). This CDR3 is CSAHTAESSNQPQHF. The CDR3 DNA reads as TGCAGTGCCCACACCGCAGAGAGTAGCAATCAGCCCCAGCATTTT.

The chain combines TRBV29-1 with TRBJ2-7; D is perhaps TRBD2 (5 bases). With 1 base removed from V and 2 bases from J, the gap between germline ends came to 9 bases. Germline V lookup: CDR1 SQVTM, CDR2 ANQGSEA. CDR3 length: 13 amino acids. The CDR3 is CSVEAGFPYEQYF. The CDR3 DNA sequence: TGCAGCGTTGAAGCGGGGTTTCCCTACGAGCAGTACTTC.

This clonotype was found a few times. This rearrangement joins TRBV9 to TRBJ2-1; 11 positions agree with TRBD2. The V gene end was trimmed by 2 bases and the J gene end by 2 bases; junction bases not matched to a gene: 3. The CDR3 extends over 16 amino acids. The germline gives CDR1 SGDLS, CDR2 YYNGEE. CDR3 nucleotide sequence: TGTGCCAGCAGCGTCCGACTAGCGGGGACCTACAATGAGCAGTTCTTC. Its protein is CASSVRLAGTYNEQFF.

The CDR3 nucleotides read TGCGCCAGCAGCGCCCCGCGGCTAACGAACACCGGGGAGCTGTTTTTT. Its protein is CASSAPRLTNTGELFF. V usage is TRBV5-1 and J usage is TRBJ2-2; D call uncertain. Germline V CDR1 and CDR2: SGHRS, YFSETQ. The CDR3 consists of 16 residues. Trimming stripped 4 bases from V and 0 bases from J, with 13 bases between.

The CDR3 nucleotides read TGCAGCGTTGCCGGACAGGGGGACACTGAAGCTTTCTTT. Protein: CSVAGQGDTEAFF. The genes are TRBV29-1 and TRBJ1-1, with 10 bases matching TRBD1. Germline trimming cut 4 bases from V and 3 bases from J; bases unmatched to any gene: 2. In germline, CDR1 is SQVTM, CDR2 ANQGSEA. There are 13 residues in the CDR3.

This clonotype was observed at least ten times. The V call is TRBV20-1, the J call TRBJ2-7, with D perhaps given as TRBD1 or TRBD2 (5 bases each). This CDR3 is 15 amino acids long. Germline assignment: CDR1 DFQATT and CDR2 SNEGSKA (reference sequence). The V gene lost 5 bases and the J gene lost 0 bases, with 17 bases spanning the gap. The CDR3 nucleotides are TGCAGTGCTGCCGAGGGGATGGGGATCTCCTACGAGCAGTACTTC. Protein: CSAAEGMGISYEQYF.

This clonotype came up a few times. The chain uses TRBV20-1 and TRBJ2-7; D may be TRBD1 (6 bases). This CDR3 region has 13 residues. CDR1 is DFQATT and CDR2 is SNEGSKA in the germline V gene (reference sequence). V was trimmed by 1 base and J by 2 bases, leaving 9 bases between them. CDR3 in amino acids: CSARGGGAYEQYF. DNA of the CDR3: TGCAGTGCTAGAGGAGGGGGTGCCTACGAGCAGTACTTC.